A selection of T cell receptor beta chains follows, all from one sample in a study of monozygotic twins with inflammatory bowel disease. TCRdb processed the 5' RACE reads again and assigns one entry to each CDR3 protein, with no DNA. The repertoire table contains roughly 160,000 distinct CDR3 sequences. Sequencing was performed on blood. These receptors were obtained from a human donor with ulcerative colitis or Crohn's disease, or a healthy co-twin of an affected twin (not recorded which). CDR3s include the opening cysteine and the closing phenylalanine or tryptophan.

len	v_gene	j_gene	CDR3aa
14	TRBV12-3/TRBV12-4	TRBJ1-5	CASSLASNNQPQHF
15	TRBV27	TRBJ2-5	CASSLGTGDFETQYF
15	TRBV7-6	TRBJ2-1	CASSLGKGPYNEQFF
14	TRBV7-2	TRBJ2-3	CASSHRTGLDTQYF
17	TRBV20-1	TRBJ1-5	CSAREDRGGIGNQPQHF
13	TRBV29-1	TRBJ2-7	CSALGRGSYEQYF
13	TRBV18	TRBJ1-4	CASSRGQGEKLFF
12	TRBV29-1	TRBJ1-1	CSVSYLNTEAFF
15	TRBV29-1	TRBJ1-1	CSVGWAQGAQTEAFF
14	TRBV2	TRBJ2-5	CASSVRPGGETQYF
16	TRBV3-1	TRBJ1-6	CASSPNRGRNESPLHF
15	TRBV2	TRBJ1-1	CASSYKSMMNTEAFF
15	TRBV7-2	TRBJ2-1	CASSLVARSNNEQFF
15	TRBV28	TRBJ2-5	CASSSRQGTKETQYF
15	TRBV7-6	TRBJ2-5	CASSLRGRGQETQYF
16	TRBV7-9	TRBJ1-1	CASSLGRQGWSTEAFF
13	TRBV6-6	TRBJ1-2	CASRTDGYYGYTF
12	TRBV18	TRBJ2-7	CASSPLDSEQYF
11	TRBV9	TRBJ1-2	CASSVGDGYTF
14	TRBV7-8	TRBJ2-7	CASSPRTGVGEQYF
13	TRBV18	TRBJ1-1	CASSPPGDTEAFF
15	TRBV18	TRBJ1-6	CASSWETGGKSPLHF
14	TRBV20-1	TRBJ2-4	CSALTSSAKNIQYF
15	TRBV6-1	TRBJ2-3	CASSDRGPTTDTQYF
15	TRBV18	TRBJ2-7	CASSPIPSGTYEQYF
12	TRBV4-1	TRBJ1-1	CASSQDYTEAFF
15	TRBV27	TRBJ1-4	CASSSFRAEREKLFF
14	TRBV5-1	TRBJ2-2	CASRRRTDTGELFF
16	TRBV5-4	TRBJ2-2	CASRSGTGLNTGELFF
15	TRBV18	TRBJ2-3	CASSPRDWGTDTQYF
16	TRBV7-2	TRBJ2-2	CASSPTRLANTGELFF
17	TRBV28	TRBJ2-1	CASSSLFGLHAYNEQFF
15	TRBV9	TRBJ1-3	CASSNGQHSGNTIYF
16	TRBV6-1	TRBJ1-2	CASSELVDRLSYGYTF
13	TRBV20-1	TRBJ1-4	CSPQKGAVEKLFF
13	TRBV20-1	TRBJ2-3	CSAARQGADTQYF
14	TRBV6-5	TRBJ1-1	CASSYSVGPTEAFF
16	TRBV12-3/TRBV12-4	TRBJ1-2	CASGPQKGATNYGYTF
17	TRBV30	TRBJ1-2	CAWSATPDRVANYGYTF
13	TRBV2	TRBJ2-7	CASSETPSYEQYF
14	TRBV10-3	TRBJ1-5	CASKDSENGQPQHF
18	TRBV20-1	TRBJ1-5	CSARDRGQPRLSNQPQHF